The clone carrying this T cell receptor (beta chain) ranks as medium-sized (0.01 to 0.1%). The antigen remains undetermined. These data come from a study of cytotoxic CD8 clonotypes in ibrutinib-treated CLL. V lost 6 bases to trimming and J lost 5 bases, with 8 bases between them. The germline V gene encodes CDR1 MNHEY and CDR2 SMNVEV (reference sequence). The CDR3 has 11 amino acids. A 1 in 200,000 to 1 in 1 million T cell depth was the sequencing target. Here immunoSEQ multiplex PCR was the method, and the copy in TCRdb shows in-frame clones only, minus some. The data show approximately 9,000 clones, with around 70% seen just once and around 37% held by the top ten. Overall study results and limits: The clonality went up when patients responded to ibrutinib and dropped back toward baseline at progression.

The starting material was PBMCs, obtained before ibrutinib treatment. The chain links TRBV27 to TRBJ2-7; D is unclear. The receptor's source is a human donor with chronic lymphocytic leukemia. CDR3 sequence: CASRREDEQYF. In DNA form, the CDR3 reads TGTGCCAGCAGAAGGGAAGACGAGCAGTACTTC.